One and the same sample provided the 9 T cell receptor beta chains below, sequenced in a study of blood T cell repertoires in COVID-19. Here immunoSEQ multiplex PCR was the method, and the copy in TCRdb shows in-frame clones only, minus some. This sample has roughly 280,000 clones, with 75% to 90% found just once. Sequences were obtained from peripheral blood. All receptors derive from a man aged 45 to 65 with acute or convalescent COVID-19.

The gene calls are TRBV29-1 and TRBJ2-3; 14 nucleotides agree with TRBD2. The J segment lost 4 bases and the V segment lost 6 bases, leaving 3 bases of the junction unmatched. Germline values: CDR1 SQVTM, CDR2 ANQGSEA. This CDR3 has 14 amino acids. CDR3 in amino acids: CSVTSGGAADTQYF. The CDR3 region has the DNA TGCAGCGTGACTAGCGGGGGGGCGGCAGATACGCAGTATTTT.

The CDR3 DNA sequence: TGTGCCAGCAGCCCGGCTCGGTCAGGAACCATTCAGCCCCAGCATTTT. Protein sequence: CASSPARSGTIQPQHF. The chain couples TRBV7-6 to TRBJ1-5, with unresolved D. Germline V gene data show CDR1 as SGHVS and CDR2 as FNYEAQ. The CDR3 contains 16 residues. With 5 bases removed from V and 6 bases from J, the gap between germline ends came to 20 bases.

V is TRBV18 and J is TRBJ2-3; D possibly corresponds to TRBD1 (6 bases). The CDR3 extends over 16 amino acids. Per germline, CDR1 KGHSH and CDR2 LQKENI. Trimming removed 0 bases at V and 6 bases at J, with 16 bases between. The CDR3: CASSPPTGHRTDTQYF. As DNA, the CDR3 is TGTGCCAGCTCACCACCAACAGGGCATAGGACGGATACGCAGTATTTT. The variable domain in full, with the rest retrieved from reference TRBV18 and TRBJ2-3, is NAGVMQNPRHLVRRRGQEARLRCSPMKGHSHVYWYRQLPEEGLKFMVYLQKENIIDESGMPKERFSAEFPKEGPSILRIQQVVRGDSAAYFCASSPPTGHRTDTQYFGPGTRLTVL.

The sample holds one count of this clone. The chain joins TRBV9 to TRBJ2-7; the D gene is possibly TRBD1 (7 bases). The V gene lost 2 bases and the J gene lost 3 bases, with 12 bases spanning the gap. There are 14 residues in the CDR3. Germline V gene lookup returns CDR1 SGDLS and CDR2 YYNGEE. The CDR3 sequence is CASSVGGTDYEQYF. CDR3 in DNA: TGTGCCAGCAGCGTCGGAGGGACAGACTACGAGCAGTACTTC.

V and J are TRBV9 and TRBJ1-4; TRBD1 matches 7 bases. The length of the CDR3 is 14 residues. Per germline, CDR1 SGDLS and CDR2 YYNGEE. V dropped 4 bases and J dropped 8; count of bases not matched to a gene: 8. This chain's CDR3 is CASSLTRQGEKLFF. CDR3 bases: TGTGCCAGCAGCCTTACTCGACAGGGCGAAAAACTGTTTTTT. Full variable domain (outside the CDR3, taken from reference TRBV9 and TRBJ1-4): DSGVTQTPKHLITATGQRVTLRCSPRSGDLSVYWYQQSLDQGLQFLIQYYNGEERAKGNILERFSAQQFPDLHSELNLSSLELGDSALYFCASSLTRQGEKLFFGSGTQLSVL.

In DNA form, the CDR3 reads TGCAGTGCCACGGCGAGGAGTGGCTACACCTTC. Protein product: CSATARSGYTF. The chain uses TRBV20-1 and TRBJ1-2; D call uncertain. This CDR3 is built from 11 residues. The V end was cut by 6 bases, the J end by 7 bases, with 12 bases between. The germline CDR1 and CDR2 sequences are DFQATT and SNEGSKA (reference sequence).

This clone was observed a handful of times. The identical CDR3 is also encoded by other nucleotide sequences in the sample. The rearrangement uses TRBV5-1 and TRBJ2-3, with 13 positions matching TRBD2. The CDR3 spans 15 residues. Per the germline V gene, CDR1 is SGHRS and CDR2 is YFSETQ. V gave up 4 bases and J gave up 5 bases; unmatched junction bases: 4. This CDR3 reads CASSRTSGGGDTQYF. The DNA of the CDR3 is TGCGCCAGCAGCCGGACTAGCGGGGGTGGAGATACGCAGTATTTT.

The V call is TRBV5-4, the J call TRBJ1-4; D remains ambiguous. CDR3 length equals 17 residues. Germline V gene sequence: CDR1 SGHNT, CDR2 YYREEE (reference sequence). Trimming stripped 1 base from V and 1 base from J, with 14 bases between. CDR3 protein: CASSLSVARGTNEKLFF. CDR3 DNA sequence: TGTGCCAGCAGCTTGTCCGTGGCCAGAGGAACTAATGAAAAACTGTTTTTT. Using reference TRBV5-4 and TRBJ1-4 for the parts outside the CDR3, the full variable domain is ETGVTQSPTHLIKTRGQQVTLRCSSQSGHNTVSWYQQALGQGPQFIFQYYREEENGRGNFPPRFSGLQFPNYSSELNVNALELDDSALYLCASSLSVARGTNEKLFFGSGTQLSVL.

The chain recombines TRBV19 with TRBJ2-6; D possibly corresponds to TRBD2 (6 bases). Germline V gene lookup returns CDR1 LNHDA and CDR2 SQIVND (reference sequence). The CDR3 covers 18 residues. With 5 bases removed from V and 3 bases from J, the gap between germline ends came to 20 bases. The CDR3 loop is CASSAVGLTLFGANVLTF. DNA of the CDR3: TGTGCCAGTAGTGCGGTGGGACTGACGCTCTTTGGGGCCAACGTCCTGACTTTC.